Below, 26 T cell receptor beta chains from the same sample are listed, as sequenced in a study of response to subunit inactivated influenza vaccine. TCRdb processed the RT-PCR reads anew with MiXCR; each CDR3 protein has one entry. In the table there are 600,000 to 850,000 distinct CDR3 sequences, less than 15% of which are singletons. The material sequenced was PBMCs from blood, taken 14 to 15 days before vaccination. The source of these receptors is a man aged 50-60 years who received an inactivated influenza vaccine.

The V and J genes are TRBV29-1 and TRBJ2-1, with D hard to call. The CDR3 extends over 14 amino acids. Trimming stripped 2 bases from V and 0 bases from J, with 8 bases between. The germline CDR1 and CDR2 sequences are SQVTM and ANQGSEA. The CDR3 loop reads CSVEKGGSYNEQFF. The CDR3 DNA reads as TGCAGCGTTGAAAAGGGCGGCTCCTACAATGAGCAGTTCTTC.

This clonotype occurred a few times. The rearrangement links TRBV15 to TRBJ2-7; D might be TRBD1 (5 bases). From germline, CDR1 is LNHNV and CDR2 YYDKDF (reference sequence). The CDR3 extends over 13 amino acids. V shed 3 bases and J shed 7 bases, with 13 bases lying between them. The CDR3 coding sequence is TGTGCCACCAGCAGGGGCAGGGTGGGGGAGCAGTACTTC. This codes for CATSRGRVGEQYF.

The table lists this clonotype with a few counts. This sequence joins TRBV20-1 and TRBJ2-7; TRBD2 agrees at 8 bases. This CDR3 region has 14 residues. The ends lost 5 bases at V and 6 bases at J; junction bases unmatched: 12. The germline CDR1 and CDR2 sequences are DFQATT and SNEGSKA (reference sequence). The CDR3 is CSAGGVAGSSEQYF. CDR3 nucleotides: TGCAGTGCTGGGGGGGTAGCGGGATCCAGCGAGCAGTACTTC.

J is TRBJ2-1 and V is TRBV7-6; 8 bases are shared with TRBD2. After removal of 6 bases from V and 5 bases from J, the junction contained 9 bases not matched to a gene. The germline CDR1 and CDR2 sequences are SGHVS and FNYEAQ. This CDR3 is built from 15 residues. CDR3 region: CASRLSGNRDNEQFF. The CDR3 DNA follows: TGTGCCAGCAGACTTAGCGGGAATAGGGACAATGAGCAGTTCTTC.

This sequence joins TRBV6-1 and TRBJ2-4; D gene unclear. Germline values: CDR1 MNHNS, CDR2 SASEGT. V lost 1 base to trimming and J lost 0 bases, with 10 bases between them. This CDR3 spans 16 amino acids. CDR3 nucleotides: TGTGCCAGCAGTGAAGACGTGACTGTAGCCAAAAACATTCAGTACTTC. The encoded protein is CASSEDVTVAKNIQYF.

The chain has TRBV6-5 and TRBJ1-4; 10 positions agree with TRBD1. With V trimmed by 1 base and J by 11 bases, 10 bases remained unmatched. Germline values: CDR1 MNHEY, CDR2 SVGAGI. The CDR3 contains 16 residues. This CDR3 is CASSYYGRDRGVKLFF. The CDR3 coding sequence is TGTGCCAGCAGTTACTACGGGCGGGACAGGGGTGTTAAACTGTTTTTT.

The chain is built from TRBV24-1 and TRBJ2-7; 9 bases are shared with TRBD2. The V gene end was trimmed by 4 bases and the J gene end by 7 bases; junction bases not matched to a gene: 4. Germline assignment: CDR1 KGHDR and CDR2 SFDVKD. The CDR3 is 13 residues long. CDR3 residues: CATSDPGLAEQYF. Written as DNA, the CDR3 is TGTGCCACCAGTGACCCCGGACTAGCGGAGCAGTACTTC.

This clonotype occurred a few times. J is TRBJ2-1 and V is TRBV20-1; D remains unclear. The germline gives CDR1 DFQATT, CDR2 SNEGSKA (reference sequence). CDR3 length: 15 amino acids. The V end lost 0 bases, the J end lost 3 bases, and 12 bases lay between the germline ends. The CDR3 loop is CSARDRGPRYNEQFF. The CDR3 DNA is TGCAGTGCTAGAGATCGCGGACCCCGCTACAATGAGCAGTTCTTC.

This clonotype was seen many times. The chain links TRBV12-3 or TRBV12-4 to TRBJ1-2; a possible D gene is TRBD1 (6 bases). This CDR3 contains 16 residues. Trimming took 6 bases from V and 7 from J, leaving 24 bases between them. The CDR3: CASRGAGRGAIGGYTF. For the CDR3, the DNA is TGTGCCAGCAGGGGAGCAGGCCGGGGGGCGATCGGTGGCTACACCTTC.

This clonotype was observed a few times. This chain connects TRBV6-5 to TRBJ2-1, with 7 nucleotides matching TRBD2. This CDR3 contains 14 residues. Trimming took 1 base from V and 10 from J; bases not matched to a gene: 7. CDR1 and CDR2 (germline): MNHEY, SVGAGI. DNA of the CDR3: TGTGCCAGCAGTTACTACTCTCTGCGGGAGGAGCAGTTCTTC. This encodes CASSYYSLREEQFF.

The rearrangement uses TRBV7-2 and TRBJ2-7; D could derive from TRBD1 or TRBD2 (6 bases each). V gave up 0 bases and J gave up 7 bases, with 13 bases separating them. Germline V gene sequence: CDR1 SGHTA, CDR2 FQGNSA. This CDR3 contains 14 residues. CDR3 protein: CASSLASGALEQYF. In DNA, the CDR3 is TGTGCCAGCAGCTTAGCGTCGGGGGCGTTGGAGCAGTACTTC.

In its sample, this clonotype was seen a few times. The J gene is TRBJ2-1, the V gene TRBV2, with 9 bases aligning to TRBD2. CDR3 length: 16 amino acids. In germline, CDR1 is SNHLY, CDR2 FYNNEI. With V trimmed by 3 bases and J by 6 bases, 9 bases remained unmatched. The CDR3 sequence: CASSDEGLADLNEQFF. In DNA form, the CDR3 reads TGTGCCAGCAGTGACGAGGGACTAGCCGATCTCAATGAGCAGTTCTTC.

This clonotype was observed a few times. DNA for the CDR3: TGTGCCAGCAGTTATTCAGGGGGCGCGTCCCTCGAGCAGTACTTC. Translating it yields CASSYSGGASLEQYF. The V call is TRBV6-5, the J call TRBJ2-7, with TRBD1 identical over 8 bases. This CDR3 spans 15 amino acids. The J segment lost 6 bases and the V segment lost 3 bases, leaving 10 bases of the junction unmatched. Germline lookup yields CDR1 MNHEY and CDR2 SVGAGI.

This chain connects TRBV6-2 or TRBV6-3 to TRBJ2-3, with 7 positions matching TRBD2. The germline gives CDR1 MNHEY, CDR2 SVGEGT. The CDR3 has 15 residues. V lost 8 bases, J lost 1 base, and 9 bases stayed unmatched. The chain's CDR3 is CASRVSGVRTDTQYF. DNA for the CDR3: TGTGCCAGCCGCGTCAGCGGGGTTCGCACAGATACGCAGTATTTT.

This chain uses TRBV2 with TRBJ2-7, with 11 bases fitting TRBD1. V lost 7 bases to trimming and J lost 1 base; unmatched junction nucleotides: 3. The CDR3 runs to 14 residues. Looked up from germline, CDR1 is SNHLY and CDR2 is FYNNEI. CDR3: CASTGTGGSYEQYF. For the CDR3, the DNA is TGTGCCAGCACAGGGACAGGGGGTTCCTACGAGCAGTACTTC.

This clonotype was observed a handful of times. The chain links TRBV15 to TRBJ2-7; TRBD1 aligns across 8 bases. Germline-derived CDR1 and CDR2 are LNHNV and YYDKDF (reference sequence). The trim removed 0 bases at V and 3 bases at J, leaving 4 bases unmatched. The CDR3 runs 15 residues. Here the CDR3 DNA reads TGTGCCACCAGCAGAGATCCAGGGGGCGGCTACGAGCAGTACTTC. The encoded protein is CATSRDPGGGYEQYF.

This clonotype was recorded at least ten times. The V gene is TRBV5-1, the J gene TRBJ2-1; 10 bases line up with TRBD2. This CDR3 has 15 amino acids. From germline, CDR1 is SGHRS and CDR2 YFSETQ. Losses at the gene ends were 6 bases for V and 0 bases for J; bases not matched to a gene: 3. The chain's CDR3 is CASKERGGSYNEQFF. The CDR3 bases are TGCGCCAGCAAAGAGCGGGGGGGCTCCTACAATGAGCAGTTCTTC.

This clonotype appeared a few times. This sequence joins TRBV10-3 and TRBJ2-3, with a possible D match to TRBD2 (5 bases). Germline V lookup: CDR1 ENHRY, CDR2 SYGVKD. This CDR3 spans 13 amino acids. The V and J ends lost 7 bases and 0 bases respectively, with 8 bases between them. CDR3 region: CAITGKSTDTQYF. The CDR3, as DNA: TGTGCCATCACCGGGAAGAGCACAGATACGCAGTATTTT.

This clonotype has just a few counts. J is TRBJ1-5 and V is TRBV19; TRBD1 matches 9 bases. V shed 9 bases and J 2 bases; nucleotides not matched to a gene: 11. CDR1 LNHDA and CDR2 SQIVND come from the germline V gene (reference sequence). The CDR3 is made up of 16 amino acids. In nucleotides, the CDR3 is TGTGCCAGCTCCTCAGCTGGACAGGGGCGCAATCAGCCCCAGCATTTT. It yields the protein CASSSAGQGRNQPQHF.

V usage is TRBV6-1 and J usage is TRBJ2-1, with TRBD1 as a possible D gene (5 bases). Germline assignment: CDR1 MNHNS and CDR2 SASEGT. This CDR3 has 15 amino acids. V dropped 2 bases and J dropped 6 bases, with 14 bases sitting between them. The CDR3 DNA reads TGTGCCAGCAGTGAAAACCAGGGTGGATTCAATGAGCAGTTCTTC. It codes for CASSENQGGFNEQFF.

The V and J genes are TRBV19 and TRBJ1-5, with D tentatively TRBD1 (6 bases). The germline CDR1 and CDR2 sequences are LNHDA and SQIVND (reference sequence). Trimming pared 4 bases from V and 3 bases from J, leaving 13 bases between. This CDR3 is built from 15 residues. The CDR3 loop reads CASSTSTGNNQPQHF. The CDR3, as DNA: TGTGCCAGTAGTACTTCAACAGGGAACAATCAGCCCCAGCATTTT.

This chain links TRBV6-2 or TRBV6-3 with TRBJ1-4; D is ambiguous. The CDR3 loop spans 15 amino acids. Germline loops: CDR1 MNHEY, CDR2 SVGEGT. V lost 5 bases and J lost 5, with 15 bases in between. The CDR3 is CASSRHQDGNEKLFF. DNA for the CDR3: TGTGCCAGCAGTCGCCACCAGGACGGGAATGAAAAACTGTTTTTT.

This clonotype was seen a handful of times. The genes are TRBV6-2 or TRBV6-3 and TRBJ1-5, with D hard to call. Per the germline V gene, CDR1 is MNHEY and CDR2 is SVGEGT. V was pared by 7 bases and J by 2 bases, with 12 bases between. The CDR3 length is 14 residues. CDR3 coding DNA: TGTGCCAGCAAAATGGTAGTCGGCAATCAGCCCCAGCATTTT. This codes for CASKMVVGNQPQHF.

The rearrangement links TRBV4-3 to TRBJ2-3; TRBD2 agrees at 13 bases. Germline-derived CDR1 and CDR2 are LGHNA and YSLEER. V lost 0 bases to trimming and J lost 0 bases; unmatched junction nucleotides: 3. The CDR3 is 18 residues long. CDR3 amino acids: CASSQEGLAGPSTDTQYF. CDR3 DNA sequence: TGCGCCAGCAGCCAAGAGGGACTAGCGGGACCAAGCACAGATACGCAGTATTTT.

This clonotype came up many times. This chain joins TRBV20-1 and TRBJ2-1; 9 positions match TRBD2. The V segment lost 5 bases and the J segment 0 bases; nucleotides outside the gene matches: 11. The CDR3 loop spans 17 amino acids. Germline assignment: CDR1 DFQATT and CDR2 SNEGSKA (reference sequence). In nucleotides, the CDR3 is TGCAGTGCTCTAAAAGGACTAGCGCCTAGCTCCTACAATGAGCAGTTCTTC. Its protein product is CSALKGLAPSSYNEQFF.

The rearrangement joins TRBV30 to TRBJ2-2; no definite D call. The ends were cut back, 3 bases at V and 2 bases at J, with 10 bases in the middle. The V gene's germline CDR1 is GTSNPN and CDR2 SVGIG (reference sequence). This CDR3 is 14 amino acids long. In DNA, the CDR3 is TGTGCCTGGAGACGGGCCTTTAACACCGGGGAGCTGTTTTTT. As protein: CAWRRAFNTGELFF.